Below, 11 T cell receptor beta chains from the same sample are listed, as sequenced in a study of blood T cell repertoires in COVID-19. Clones were read by immunoSEQ multiplex PCR, and TCRdb kept only the in-frame ones, dropping some. The data contain about 160,000 clones, 85% to 90% of them singletons. The sequencing sample was made of peripheral blood. The origin of the receptors is a man aged 18 to 30 with COVID-19, enrolled during active disease.

The chain has TRBV5-4 and TRBJ2-7; 9 nucleotides agree with TRBD2. With V trimmed by 0 bases and J by 4 bases, 5 bases remained unmatched. The CDR3 spans 15 residues. Germline CDR1 is SGHNT and CDR2 is YYREEE (reference sequence). Written as DNA, the CDR3 is TGTGCCAGCAGCTTGGAACAGCGGGAGGAATACGAGCAGTACTTC. Protein sequence: CASSLEQREEYEQYF.

The rearrangement links TRBV29-1 to TRBJ2-1, with a possible D match to TRBD2 (5 bases). Germline loops: CDR1 SQVTM, CDR2 ANQGSEA. The germline V and J ends were trimmed by 5 bases and 8 bases, with 16 bases remaining between them. CDR3 size: 13 residues. The CDR3 coding sequence is TGCAGCGTTACTTCTCGGGGTGGGGATGAGCAGTTCTTC. It codes for CSVTSRGGDEQFF.

The chain employs TRBV7-8 and TRBJ2-5; a weak D match, TRBD1 (6 bases). The CDR3 spans 16 residues. With 6 bases removed from V and 1 base from J, the gap between germline ends came to 18 bases. Germline CDR1 and CDR2: SGHVS and FQNEAQ. The CDR3 loop is CASSFPPGEFQETQYF. CDR3 DNA: TGTGCCAGCAGTTTCCCTCCAGGGGAGTTCCAAGAGACCCAGTACTTC.

A remark on this clone: One junction end does not reproduce the germline sequence, and a read error may be involved. The J gene is TRBJ1-4, the V gene TRBV7-9; D not certain. Germline V gene sequence: CDR1 SEHNR, CDR2 FQNEAQ (reference sequence). The CDR3 is made up of 13 amino acids. CDR3 region: CASSVGGSEKLLF. DNA for the CDR3: TGTGCCAGCAGCGTAGGAGGTAGTGAAAAACTGCTTTTT.

This clone was found once. The J gene is TRBJ2-5, the V gene TRBV4-3; TRBD2 aligns across 14 bases. The CDR3 has 16 residues. V gave up 4 bases and J gave up 7 bases; unmatched junction bases: 8. Germline V CDR1 and CDR2: LGHNA, YSLEER. CDR3: CASSPGGLAGDVTQYF. The CDR3 region has the DNA TGCGCCAGCAGCCCAGGGGGACTAGCGGGAGACGTGACCCAGTACTTC.

The V gene is TRBV28, the J gene TRBJ1-5, with D possibly matching TRBD1 (5 bases). CDR3 length equals 15 residues. Trimming removed 3 bases at V and 2 bases at J, with 11 bases between. CDR1 is MDHEN and CDR2 is SYDVKM in the germline V gene. The DNA of the CDR3 is TGTGCCAGCAGTTTGTGGGTCAGGGGCAATCAGCCCCAGCATTTT. Translated, it gives CASSLWVRGNQPQHF. The variable domain in full, completed from reference TRBV28 and TRBJ1-5, reads DVKVTQSSRYLVKRTGEKVFLECVQDMDHENMFWYRQDPGLGLRLIYFSYDVKMKEKGDIPEGYSVSREKKERFSLILESASTNQTSMYLCASSLWVRGNQPQHFGDGTRLSIL.

This clone was recorded only once. The rearrangement links TRBV4-1 to TRBJ1-2, with 7 bases matching TRBD1. The CDR3 is 14 residues long. The V segment lost 2 bases and the J segment 2 bases; nucleotides outside the gene matches: 2. Germline CDR1 MGHRA, CDR2 YSYEKL. The CDR3 sequence is CASSQPGQNYGYTF. CDR3 nucleotide sequence: TGCGCCAGCAGCCAACCGGGACAGAACTATGGCTACACCTTC.

The chain joins TRBV27 to TRBJ2-5; D call uncertain. The CDR3 runs to 13 residues. Trimming took off 2 bases at V and 9 bases at J, with 13 bases between the two ends. Germline loops: CDR1 MNHEY, CDR2 SMNVEV (reference sequence). DNA of the CDR3: TGTGCCAGCAGTTTACTATTCGGTGTGGCCCAGTACTTC. It specifies CASSLLFGVAQYF.

V gene TRBV7-9 combines with J gene TRBJ2-7, with D tentatively TRBD1 (6 bases). Trimming took 5 bases from V and 4 from J, leaving 15 bases between them. This CDR3 has 14 amino acids. Per germline, CDR1 SEHNR and CDR2 FQNEAQ (reference sequence). CDR3 loop: CASSITGTSYEQYF. The CDR3 nucleotides read TGTGCCAGCAGCATTACAGGGACCAGTTACGAGCAGTACTTC.

The chain employs TRBV9 and TRBJ2-2, with TRBD1 matching over 9 bases. Germline CDR1 and CDR2: SGDLS and YYNGEE. Unmatched junction bases numbered 2, after V lost 0 bases and J lost 2 bases. There are 16 residues in the CDR3. CDR3 coding DNA: TGTGCCAGCAGCGTAGACAGGGGGCTAAACACCGGGGAGCTGTTTTTT. Translation gives CASSVDRGLNTGELFF.

The CDR3 reads CASSPGRGRGYTF. Written as DNA, the CDR3 is TGTGCCAGCAGTCCCGGGAGGGGGCGAGGCTACACCTTC. The gene calls are TRBV6-5 and TRBJ1-2, with TRBD1 identical over 7 bases. This CDR3 is 13 amino acids long. J lost 8 bases, V lost 5 bases, and 8 bases had no gene match. The germline V gene has CDR1 MNHEY and CDR2 SVGAGI.